The source of this T cell receptor beta chain is a study of shared clonotypes between healthy human individuals. V lost 4 bases to trimming and J lost 1 base, with 10 bases between them. CDR1 MNHNS and CDR2 SASEGT come from the germline V gene. The CDR3 is made up of 14 amino acids. In regard to this clone: The antigen remains unidentified.

The method was immunoSEQ multiplex PCR; TCRdb's version includes in-frame clones alone and lacks a portion of them. The sample records more than 500,000 clones, around 96% being singletons. Study-level points and caveats: Lower generation probabilities were found for non-shared clonotypes than for those shared by all four donors.

This rearrangement joins TRBV6-1 to TRBJ2-5, with unresolved D. The sequence was obtained from a woman aged 30 to 39 in good health. Sequencing was performed on naive CD4+ T cells sorted from blood. The subset: CD45RA+ positively selected. This chain's CDR3 is CASSVVNSQETQYF. CDR3 DNA: TGTGCCAGCAGTGTAGTAAACAGCCAAGAGACCCAGTACTTC.